This passage covers 25 T cell receptor beta chains from one sample sequenced in a study of control samples from healthy donors and cancer patients. Repertoires were generated with immunoSEQ multiplex PCR, while TCRdb's copy carries only in-frame clones and drops some. The data show 2,000 to 3,000 clones, with roughly 96% seen just once and approximately 10% held by the top ten. The source material was PBMCs. The receptors were gathered from a man aged 65 to 85 with colorectal cancer.

The V and J genes are TRBV11-2 and TRBJ2-5, with 7 bases identical to TRBD2. Losses at the gene ends were 7 bases for V and 4 bases for J; bases not matched to a gene: 9. Germline CDR1 is SGHAT and CDR2 is FQNNGV. The CDR3 contains 14 residues. The CDR3 coding sequence is TGTGCCAGCACCCCGGGAGTAGCGGGAGAGACCCAGTACTTC. Its protein is CASTPGVAGETQYF.

The chain couples TRBV5-1 to TRBJ2-5; D perhaps matches TRBD2 (6 bases). V lost 1 base and J lost 1, with 8 bases in between. CDR3 length equals 14 residues. Germline assignment: CDR1 SGHRS and CDR2 YFSETQ. The CDR3 reads CASSLTSSQETQYF. The CDR3 DNA sequence: TGCGCCAGCAGCTTGACTAGCAGCCAAGAGACCCAGTACTTC. Looking up the rest from reference TRBV5-1 and TRBJ2-5 gives the full variable domain: KAGVTQTPRYLIKTRGQQVTLSCSPISGHRSVSWYQQTPGQGLQFLFEYFSETQRNKGNFPGRFSGRQFSNSRSEMNVSTLELGDSALYLCASSLTSSQETQYFGPGTRLLVL.

The chain couples TRBV24-1 to TRBJ2-5; 7 bases line up with TRBD1. CDR3 size: 15 residues. Trimming at V came to 4 bases and at J to 5 bases, leaving 9 bases not matched to a gene. Germline-derived CDR1 and CDR2 are KGHDR and SFDVKD. CDR3 in amino acids: CATSDPGGIVETQYF. The CDR3 nucleotides are TGTGCCACCAGTGACCCAGGGGGTATCGTGGAGACCCAGTACTTC.

V usage is TRBV6-5 and J usage is TRBJ2-3; 11 bases are shared with TRBD2. This CDR3 is built from 15 residues. V trimming: 8 bases; J trimming: 3 bases; junction bases outside the gene matches: 7. Per germline, CDR1 MNHEY and CDR2 SVGAGI. The CDR3 sequence: CASRLTSGRTDTQYF. For the CDR3, the DNA is TGTGCCAGCCGCCTCACTAGCGGGAGAACAGATACGCAGTATTTT.

The V and J genes are TRBV19 and TRBJ2-6, with 7 bases matching TRBD1. V lost 7 bases, J lost 1 base, and 10 bases stayed unmatched. The CDR3 has 17 amino acids. Germline-derived CDR1 and CDR2 are LNHDA and SQIVND (reference sequence). The DNA for the CDR3 is TGTGCCAGTACCCCGGGACAGAGACTATCTGGGGCCAACGTCCTGACTTTC. Translation: CASTPGQRLSGANVLTF.

CDR3 coding DNA: TGTGCCACCAGCAGAGAACTCAATGGCTACACCTTC. Residues: CATSRELNGYTF. This chain links TRBV15 with TRBJ1-2; D gene unclear. Germline V gene data show CDR1 as LNHNV and CDR2 as YYDKDF (reference sequence). V was pared by 0 bases and J by 6 bases, with 5 bases between. This CDR3 is built from 12 residues.

This clone has a single count. This chain uses TRBV11-3 with TRBJ1-2, with D perhaps TRBD1 (6 bases). This CDR3 contains 11 residues. Germline assignment: CDR1 SGHNT and CDR2 YENEEA. This chain's CDR3 is CGRGPWSGYTF. Here the CDR3 DNA reads TGTGGACGGGGGCCGTGGTCTGGCTACACCTTC.

The V and J genes are TRBV4-1 and TRBJ2-3, with 8 bases fitting TRBD2. CDR3 length equals 19 residues. Per the germline V gene, CDR1 is MGHRA and CDR2 is YSYEKL. V dropped 3 bases and J dropped 3; count of bases not matched to a gene: 17. CDR3 sequence: CASSHSPGGALISTDTQYF. CDR3 nucleotide sequence: TGCGCCAGCAGCCACTCCCCCGGGGGGGCGCTCATTTCGACAGATACGCAGTATTTT.

The V and J genes are TRBV14 and TRBJ2-7, with D tentatively TRBD2 (6 bases). This CDR3 is 15 amino acids long. Germline loops: CDR1 SGHDN, CDR2 FVKESK. V gave up 3 bases and J gave up 2 bases, with 14 bases separating them. CDR3 DNA: TGTGCCAGCAGCCAGCTACTAGCCCTTCCCTACGAGCAGTACTTC. It is translated as CASSQLLALPYEQYF.

This rearrangement joins TRBV7-9 to TRBJ1-3; D gene ambiguous. This CDR3 region has 16 residues. The ends were cut back, 5 bases at V and 0 bases at J, with 14 bases in the middle. CDR1 is SEHNR, CDR2 FQNEAQ, per germline (reference sequence). CDR3 residues: CASSPTPLLSGNTIYF. CDR3 coding DNA: TGTGCCAGCAGCCCCACCCCCCTACTCTCTGGAAACACCATATATTTT.

The V and J genes are TRBV19 and TRBJ1-5; tentative D call: TRBD1 (6 bases). CDR3 length equals 16 residues. CDR1 and CDR2 (germline): LNHDA, SQIVND (reference sequence). The V gene lost 2 bases and the J gene lost 1 base, with 12 bases spanning the gap. The CDR3 here is CASSILRQGSNQPQHF. The CDR3 DNA is TGTGCCAGTAGTATATTAAGGCAGGGGAGCAATCAGCCCCAGCATTTT.

The chain has TRBV27 and TRBJ2-5; tentatively, D is TRBD1 (6 bases). V lost 0 bases and J 5 bases, leaving 10 bases between the germline ends. This CDR3 comprises 14 residues. Germline CDR1 reads MNHEY; CDR2 reads SMNVEV (reference sequence). CDR3 protein: CASSLSRQGETQYF. The CDR3 DNA reads as TGTGCCAGCAGTTTATCTCGGCAGGGGGAGACCCAGTACTTC.

The genes are TRBV7-9 and TRBJ2-1, with a weak D call TRBD2 (6 bases). Germline CDR1 SEHNR, CDR2 FQNEAQ (reference sequence). The CDR3 runs to 13 residues. V dropped 5 bases and J dropped 4 bases, with 9 bases sitting between them. Here the CDR3 reads CASSSAGYNEQFF. The DNA of the CDR3 is TGTGCCAGCAGCAGCGCGGGGTACAATGAGCAGTTCTTC.

This clone was seen a few times. V and J are TRBV6-5 and TRBJ1-2; weak D call: TRBD1 (6 bases). Germline loops: CDR1 MNHEY, CDR2 SVGAGI. This CDR3 is built from 15 residues. The ends were cut back, 0 bases at V and 0 bases at J, with 8 bases in the middle. CDR3: CASSYSGQANYGYTF. The DNA of the CDR3 is TGTGCCAGCAGTTACTCGGGACAAGCTAACTATGGCTACACCTTC.

The chain links TRBV6-1 to TRBJ2-3; TRBD2 might be the D (6 bases). Trimming shortened V by 2 bases and J by 0 bases, and 12 bases separated the two germline ends. Germline V gene lookup returns CDR1 MNHNS and CDR2 SASEGT. This CDR3 contains 16 residues. The CDR3 loop reads CASSEWWGTSTDTQYF. CDR3 DNA: TGTGCCAGCAGTGAATGGTGGGGGACTAGCACAGATACGCAGTATTTT.

The chain has TRBV5-1 and TRBJ1-2; no definite D call. CDR1 is SGHRS and CDR2 is YFSETQ in the germline V gene. The ends were cut back, 0 bases at V and 8 bases at J, with 20 bases in the middle. This CDR3 is 16 amino acids long. The CDR3 reads CASSLETVGSQRGYTF. As DNA, the CDR3 is TGCGCCAGCAGCTTGGAAACAGTCGGATCCCAGAGAGGCTACACCTTC.

This clone was found once. The rearrangement links TRBV30 to TRBJ2-2, with D possibly being TRBD2 (5 bases). This CDR3 contains 13 residues. V lost 4 bases and J 4 bases, leaving 10 bases between the germline ends. Germline V gene lookup returns CDR1 GTSNPN and CDR2 SVGIG (reference sequence). The CDR3 coding sequence is TGTGCCTGGACCGAACGGGGCACCGGGGAGCTGTTTTTT. This sequence encodes CAWTERGTGELFF.

The chain links TRBV27 to TRBJ2-2; D is ambiguous. CDR3 length equals 14 residues. CDR1 MNHEY and CDR2 SMNVEV come from the germline V gene (reference sequence). Trimming pared 0 bases from V and 6 bases from J, leaving 8 bases between. The CDR3 nucleotides are TGTGCCAGCAGTTTATCCCCGGTTTCCGGGGAGCTGTTTTTT. This codes for CASSLSPVSGELFF.

The V and J genes are TRBV7-6 and TRBJ2-5; D possibly uses TRBD1 or TRBD2 (6 bases each). The CDR3 loop spans 14 amino acids. The V end was cut by 1 base, the J end by 1 base, with 7 bases between. Germline assignment: CDR1 SGHVS and CDR2 FNYEAQ. Here the CDR3 reads CASSLGGAQETQYF. In DNA form, the CDR3 reads TGTGCCAGCAGCTTAGGGGGGGCCCAAGAGACCCAGTACTTC.

This clone was seen just once. The gene calls are TRBV6-5 and TRBJ2-7, with 7 bases identical to TRBD1. V trimming: 11 bases; J trimming: 2 bases; junction bases outside the gene matches: 12. This CDR3 comprises 14 residues. Germline CDR1 reads MNHEY; CDR2 reads SVGAGI. CDR3 in DNA: TGTGCCGGGGGAACAGGGGCAGGGACCTACGAGCAGTACTTC. Protein sequence: CAGGTGAGTYEQYF.

This chain joins TRBV24-1 and TRBJ2-5, with 16 bases matching TRBD2. Germline CDR1 is KGHDR and CDR2 is SFDVKD. After removal of 6 bases from V and 4 bases from J, the junction contained 7 bases not matched to a gene. The CDR3 contains 17 residues. The CDR3 loop is CATSPGTSGRGGETQYF. CDR3 nucleotides: TGTGCCACCAGTCCCGGGACTAGCGGGAGGGGAGGAGAGACCCAGTACTTC.

In this sample, this clone turned up once. V usage is TRBV28 and J usage is TRBJ1-4; D unresolved. Looked up from germline, CDR1 is MDHEN and CDR2 is SYDVKM. Trimming shortened V by 3 bases and J by 3 bases, and 8 bases separated the two germline ends. CDR3 size: 14 residues. CDR3 sequence (DNA): TGTGCCAGCAGTTTGGGGATAGCTAATGAAAAACTGTTTTTT. Protein: CASSLGIANEKLFF.

CDR3 DNA: TGTGCCTGGAGTGAACAGGGGTTGCACTATGGCTACACCTTC. This codes for CAWSEQGLHYGYTF. The rearrangement uses TRBV30 and TRBJ1-2; 7 bases line up with TRBD1. CDR1 is GTSNPN, CDR2 SVGIG, per germline (reference sequence). V lost 1 base and J lost 3; bases outside the gene matches: 5. This CDR3 spans 14 amino acids.

This clone was counted a few times. The rearrangement links TRBV3-1 (or the pseudogene TRBV3-2) to TRBJ1-5; D is uncertain. This CDR3 has 14 residues. V shed 5 bases and J shed 0 bases, with 8 bases lying between them. In germline, CDR1 is LGHDT, CDR2 YNNKEL (reference sequence). The CDR3: CASSATYSNQPQHF. The DNA for the CDR3 is TGTGCCAGCAGCGCGACTTATAGCAATCAGCCCCAGCATTTT.

J is TRBJ1-3 and V is TRBV4-1; no clear D gene. Germline CDR1 is MGHRA and CDR2 is YSYEKL. V was pared by 8 bases and J by 2 bases, with 10 bases between. The CDR3 is 13 residues long. CDR3 sequence (DNA): TGCGCCAGCGGAGGCGGGACTGGAAACACCATATATTTT. Encoded protein: CASGGGTGNTIYF.